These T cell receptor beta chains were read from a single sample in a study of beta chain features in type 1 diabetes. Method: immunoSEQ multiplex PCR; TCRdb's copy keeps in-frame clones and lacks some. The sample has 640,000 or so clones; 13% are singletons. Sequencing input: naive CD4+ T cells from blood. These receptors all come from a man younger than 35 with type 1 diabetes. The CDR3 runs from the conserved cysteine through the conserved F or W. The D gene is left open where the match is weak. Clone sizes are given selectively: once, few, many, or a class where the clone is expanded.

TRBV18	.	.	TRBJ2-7	CASSTQEGSDEQYF	TGTGCCAGCTCCACGCAAGAGGGGTCCGACGAGCAGTACTTC
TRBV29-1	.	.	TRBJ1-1	CSVEGRLLRAEAFF	TGCAGCGTCGAGGGGCGACTTCTCAGGGCTGAAGCTTTCTTT
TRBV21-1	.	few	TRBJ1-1	CASSKTAKGDTEAFF	TGTGCCAGCAGCAAGACAGCCAAGGGGGACACTGAAGCTTTCTTT
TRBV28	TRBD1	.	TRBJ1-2	CASSPRDRESYGYTF	TGTGCCAGCAGTCCCCGGGACAGGGAGAGCTATGGCTACACCTTC
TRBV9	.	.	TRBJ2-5	CASSVSQGGLQETQYF	TGTGCCAGCAGCGTAAGTCAGGGGGGCCTGCAAGAGACCCAGTACTTC
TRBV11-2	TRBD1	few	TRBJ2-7	CASSPDRAQYF	TGTGCCAGCAGCCCCGACAGGGCGCAGTACTTC
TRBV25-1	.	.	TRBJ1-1	CASSESGRYPPEAFF	TGTGCCAGCAGTGAATCCGGCAGGTATCCACCTGAAGCTTTCTTT
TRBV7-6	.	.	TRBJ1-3	CASSRQTNGDTIYF	TGTGCCAGCAGCCGCCAAACTAATGGAGACACCATATATTTT
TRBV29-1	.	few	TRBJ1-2	CSVEDRNYGYTF	TGCAGCGTTGAAGATAGGAACTATGGCTACACCTTC
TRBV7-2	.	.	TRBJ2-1	CASSLGRGAYNEQFF	TGTGCCAGCAGCTTAGGACGGGGGGCATACAATGAGCAGTTCTTC
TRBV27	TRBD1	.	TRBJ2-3	CASSWGTGAATDTQYF	TGTGCCAGCAGCTGGGGGACAGGGGCGGCCACAGATACGCAGTATTTT
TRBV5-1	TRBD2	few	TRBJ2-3	CASSTGLADTDTQYF	TGCGCCAGCAGCACGGGACTAGCGGACACAGATACGCAGTATTTT
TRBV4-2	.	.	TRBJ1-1	CASSQGFDERGEAFF	TGTGCCAGCAGCCAAGGGTTTGACGAACGAGGTGAAGCTTTCTTT
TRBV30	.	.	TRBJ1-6	CAWNWFEGVNSPLHF	TGTGCCTGGAATTGGTTCGAGGGAGTTAATTCACCCCTCCACTTT
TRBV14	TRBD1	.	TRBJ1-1	CASSQMGTGQAFF	TGTGCCAGCAGCCAAATGGGGACAGGTCAAGCTTTCTTT
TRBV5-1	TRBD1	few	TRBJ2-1	CASREGQQYNEQFF	TGCGCCAGCAGAGAGGGACAGCAGTACAATGAGCAGTTCTTC
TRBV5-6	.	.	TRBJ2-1	CASSLLGVKYEQFF	TGTGCCAGCAGCTTGTTGGGGGTTAAATATGAGCAGTTCTTC
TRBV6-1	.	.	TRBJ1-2	CASSAIVRGYGYTF	TGTGCCAGCAGTGCAATAGTCCGAGGTTATGGCTACACCTTC
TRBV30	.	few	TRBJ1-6	CAWSVWGGLSPLHF	TGTGCCTGGAGTGTTTGGGGGGGCTTGTCACCCCTCCACTTT
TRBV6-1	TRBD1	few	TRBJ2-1	CASSEHRGGNEQFF	TGTGCCAGCAGTGAACACAGGGGCGGGAATGAGCAGTTCTTC
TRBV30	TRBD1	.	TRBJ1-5	CAWSEGTAPQPQHF	TGTGCCTGGAGTGAGGGGACAGCTCCCCAGCCCCAGCATTTT
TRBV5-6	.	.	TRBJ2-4	CASSLMSGGFTKNIQYF	TGTGCCAGCAGCTTAATGTCAGGGGGGTTCACCAAAAACATTCAGTACTTC
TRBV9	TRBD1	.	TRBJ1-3	CASSVNMGQEGNTIYF	TGTGCCAGCAGCGTAAATATGGGACAGGAGGGAAACACCATATATTTT
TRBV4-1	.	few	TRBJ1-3	CASSYDSNTIYF	TGCGCCAGCAGCTACGACTCAAACACCATATATTTT
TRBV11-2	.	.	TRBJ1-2	CASSLAGLGAFF	TGTGCCAGCAGCTTAGCAGGGCTTGGTGCCTTCTTC
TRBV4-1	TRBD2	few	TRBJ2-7	CASSELAGGQDEQYF	TGCGCCAGCAGCGAGCTAGCGGGGGGGCAAGACGAGCAGTACTTC
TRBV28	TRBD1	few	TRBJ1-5	CASSLSWGQWNQPQHF	TGTGCCAGCAGTTTAAGCTGGGGACAGTGGAATCAGCCCCAGCATTTT
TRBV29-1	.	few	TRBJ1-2	CSPERGTVYGYTF	TGCAGCCCTGAGCGGGGGACGGTCTATGGCTACACCTTC
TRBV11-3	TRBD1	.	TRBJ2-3	CASSARTGVDTQYF	TGTGCCAGCAGCGCTCGGACAGGGGTAGATACGCAGTATTTT
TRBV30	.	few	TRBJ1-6	CAWTGERMSSYNSPLHF	TGTGCCTGGACAGGGGAACGGATGAGCTCCTATAATTCACCCCTCCACTTT
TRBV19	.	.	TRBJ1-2	CASSVDSLPYGYTF	TGTGCCAGTAGTGTAGACAGCCTACCCTATGGCTACACCTTC
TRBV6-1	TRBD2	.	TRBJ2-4	CASRSFSGGDIQYF	TGTGCCAGCAGAAGCTTTAGCGGGGGAGACATTCAGTACTTC
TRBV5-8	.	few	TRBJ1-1	CASSRGRILTEAFF	TGTGCCAGCAGCCGGGGCAGAATACTAACTGAAGCTTTCTTT